This record looks at one TCR beta chain sequence and its context. The data are from a study of regulatory T cells in long-lasting Graves disease. Germline values: CDR1 SGDLS, CDR2 YYNGEE. The CDR3 spans 15 residues. The V segment lost 0 bases and the J segment 3 bases; nucleotides outside the gene matches: 5. Libraries of TCR beta came from iRepertoire HTBI primers plus Arm-PCR of CDR3 regions. TCRdb re-called the multiplex PCR reads through MiXCR, storing one row per CDR3 protein. The sample lists 550,000 to 700,000 distinct CDR3 sequences, about 16% occurring once. Time point given: newly diagnosed GD, antithyroid drugs for less than 3 months. Preparation of the TCR library used RNA extracted from PBMCs. These data were also reused for a study on T cells in Graves' hyperthyroidism and ophthalmopathy. That study adds: Before onset, by a median of about seven months, the model predicted ophthalmopathy.

This clonotype originated in a man aged 18 to 29 with Graves disease. The rearrangement uses TRBV9 and TRBJ1-2, with TRBD1 matching 7 bases. The sample consisted of peripheral blood mononuclear cells (PBMCs), taken at new diagnosis, from a patient treated with antithyroid drugs. In DNA, the CDR3 is TGTGCCAGCAGCGTAGAGGCCAGGGGGTACTATGGCTACACCTTC. Translated, it gives CASSVEARGYYGYTF.